Below are 20 T cell receptor beta chains sequenced from a single sample in a study of cytomegalovirus exposure and HLA in healthy donors (dated by TCRdb to about 2017). Libraries were built with the immunoSEQ multiplex PCR assay. For the multiplex PCR, a mixture combining 60 forward primers for TCR Vbeta segments and 13 reverse primers for TCR Jbeta segments was used. This is the immuneACCESS table as TCRdb keeps it, with only in-frame sequences that have V and J called. A part of the clones is gone; compared with another copy, unresolved V genes explain less than half, and the rest is unexplained. This sample lists 90,000 to 95,000 clones; 78% were detected once. The ten largest account for 4% to 5.5% of the sample. The specimen sequenced was PBMCs. The receptor set was obtained from a male donor in good health and CMV-seropositive.

Remarks on this clone: This CDR3 is also generated by other DNA sequences in the sample. The rearrangement links TRBV30 to TRBJ2-7; 7 bases are shared with TRBD1. This CDR3 contains 11 residues. After removal of 7 bases from V and 6 bases from J, the junction contained 6 bases not matched to a gene. Germline CDR1 GTSNPN, CDR2 SVGIG (reference sequence). As DNA, the CDR3 is TGTGCCTTCGCACAGGGGATCGAGCAGTACTTC. Protein sequence: CAFAQGIEQYF.

This clone has a handful of counts. The chain joins TRBV7-2 to TRBJ2-1; TRBD2 aligns across 10 bases. Germline V gene lookup returns CDR1 SGHTA and CDR2 FQGNSA. The CDR3 consists of 15 residues. V lost 5 bases to trimming and J lost 6 bases; unmatched junction nucleotides: 7. CDR3 sequence (DNA): TGTGCCAGCAGCCTCTTAGCGGGAGGAAGCAATGAGCAGTTCTTC. It codes for CASSLLAGGSNEQFF.

This chain joins TRBV10-3 and TRBJ2-3, with 7 positions matching TRBD2. The CDR3 totals 16 residues. In germline, CDR1 is ENHRY, CDR2 SYGVKD. V shed 3 bases, J shed 1 base, and the junction held 7 bases outside the gene matches. The CDR3 nucleotides read TGTGCCATCAGTGACGGCGGACTAGGGGGCACAGATACGCAGTATTTT. It translates to CAISDGGLGGTDTQYF.

The chain recombines TRBV28 with TRBJ2-1; D perhaps matches TRBD2 (5 bases). Germline CDR1 and CDR2: MDHEN and SYDVKM. The CDR3 is made up of 14 amino acids. V lost 5 bases, J lost 6 bases, and 14 bases lay in between. CDR3 loop: CASSPLVSLNEQFF. CDR3 nucleotide sequence: TGTGCCAGCAGTCCACTAGTATCCCTCAATGAGCAGTTCTTC.

The rearrangement uses TRBV7-9 and TRBJ1-5; D perhaps matches TRBD1 (6 bases). The CDR3 spans 15 residues. Deletions cut 5 bases from V and 4 bases from J, with 15 bases between. The germline CDR1 and CDR2 sequences are SEHNR and FQNEAQ (reference sequence). The CDR3: CASSHRDTENQPQHF. DNA of the CDR3: TGTGCCAGCAGCCACCGGGACACCGAGAATCAGCCCCAGCATTTT.

CDR3 sequence reads: CASSHDRAKETQYF. In nucleotides, the CDR3 is TGTGCCAGCTCACACGACAGGGCCAAAGAGACCCAGTACTTC. The chain links TRBV18 to TRBJ2-5; 7 bases are shared with TRBD1. The CDR3 is 14 residues long. Germline loops: CDR1 KGHSH, CDR2 LQKENI. Germline trimming cut 4 bases from V and 3 bases from J; bases unmatched to any gene: 5.

This CDR3 is CASSVNLGKETQYF. The DNA for the CDR3 is TGTGCCAGCAGCGTCAACCTAGGAAAAGAGACCCAGTACTTC. V usage is TRBV2 and J usage is TRBJ2-5; D call uncertain. Germline V CDR1 and CDR2: SNHLY, FYNNEI. V was pared by 6 bases and J by 3 bases, with 14 bases between. The CDR3 is 14 amino acids.

This clone is a singleton in its sample. The chain has TRBV5-1 and TRBJ1-1; 11 nucleotides line up with TRBD1. Germline V gives CDR1 SGHRS, CDR2 YFSETQ. V trimming: 4 bases; J trimming: 4 bases; junction bases outside the gene matches: 3. The length of the CDR3 is 14 residues. DNA for the CDR3: TGCGCCAGCAGCCCCGGGACAGGGGGCACTGAAGCTTTCTTT. Protein product: CASSPGTGGTEAFF.

The CDR3 nucleotides are TGTGCCAGCAGCTTATCTTCCCCCCGGCCGGGGGGAACTAATGAAAAACTGTTTTTT. Protein: CASSLSSPRPGGTNEKLFF. The V gene is TRBV5-5, the J gene TRBJ1-4, with D possibly matching TRBD1 (5 bases). The CDR3 is 19 amino acids. Trimming left V 2 bases short and J 1 base short, with 21 bases between. Germline loops: CDR1 SGHKS, CDR2 YYEKEE (reference sequence).

The chain is built from TRBV15 and TRBJ1-1; D not resolved. Trimming removed 7 bases from V and 6 bases from J, with 18 bases in between. The CDR3 is 14 residues long. Per the germline V gene, CDR1 is LNHNV and CDR2 is YYDKDF (reference sequence). The CDR3 nucleotides read TGTGCCACCAACCCGAGACTGGGTAGTCCTGAAGCTTTCTTT. Translation gives CATNPRLGSPEAFF.

A single count supports this clone. Here the CDR3 reads CASSALSGGGQPQHF. The CDR3 nucleotides read TGTGCCAGCAGTGCCCTCTCCGGTGGGGGCCAGCCCCAGCATTTT. J is TRBJ1-5 and V is TRBV6-4; D perhaps matches TRBD1 (6 bases). Germline lookup yields CDR1 MRHNA and CDR2 SNTAGT. The length of the CDR3 is 15 residues. V lost 4 bases to trimming and J lost 7 bases, with 17 bases between them.

CDR3: CASSIEEVYGYTF. CDR3 in DNA: TGTGCCAGTAGTATCGAGGAAGTCTATGGCTACACCTTC. The gene calls are TRBV19 and TRBJ1-2, with D uncertain. Trimming pared 3 bases from V and 4 bases from J, leaving 9 bases between. Per the germline V gene, CDR1 is LNHDA and CDR2 is SQIVND (reference sequence). This CDR3 is built from 13 residues.

The gene calls are TRBV9 and TRBJ1-1, with D possibly TRBD1 on 5 matching bases. Trimming pared 4 bases from V and 6 bases from J, leaving 13 bases between. The CDR3 extends over 13 amino acids. Germline CDR1 reads SGDLS; CDR2 reads YYNGEE. Written as DNA, the CDR3 is TGTGCCAGCAGCCTTCTCACGGGGGCTGAAGCTTTCTTT. Translation: CASSLLTGAEAFF.

The chain employs TRBV5-1 and TRBJ1-2; 9 positions agree with TRBD1. Germline V lookup: CDR1 SGHRS, CDR2 YFSETQ. V lost 6 bases and J lost 6; bases outside the gene matches: 12. This CDR3 has 15 residues. CDR3 bases: TGCGCCAGCACCCCCCGACAGGGGGAATTTAATGGCTACACCTTC. Amino acid sequence: CASTPRQGEFNGYTF.

This clone appeared a few times. The chain is built from TRBV6-5 and TRBJ2-5, with 8 bases that match TRBD1. Germline V lookup: CDR1 MNHEY, CDR2 SVGAGI. The CDR3 runs to 15 residues. The junction had 7 bases not matched to a gene; V was cut back by 4 bases and J by 3 bases. In DNA form, the CDR3 reads TGTGCCAGCAGTTGGACCGGGACAGGCAAAGAGACCCAGTACTTC. This sequence encodes CASSWTGTGKETQYF.

The J gene is TRBJ2-5, the V gene TRBV4-2, with a possible D match to TRBD2 (7 bases). Germline loops: CDR1 LGHNA, CDR2 YNFKEQ. CDR3 length equals 16 residues. Trimming took 3 bases from V and 0 from J, leaving 14 bases between them. As DNA, the CDR3 is TGTGCCAGCAGCCAGCGGGGGCGAACGGACCAAGAGACCCAGTACTTC. Its translation is CASSQRGRTDQETQYF.

The chain carries TRBV5-1 and TRBJ1-1; TRBD1 might be the D (6 bases). CDR1 SGHRS and CDR2 YFSETQ come from the germline V gene. Trimming left V 2 bases short and J 5 bases short, with 7 bases between. The CDR3 covers 12 residues. CDR3 sequence: CASSFGQTEAFF. The CDR3 bases are TGCGCCAGCAGCTTCGGACAGACTGAAGCTTTCTTT. Using reference TRBV5-1 and TRBJ1-1 for the parts outside the CDR3, the full variable domain is KAGVTQTPRYLIKTRGQQVTLSCSPISGHRSVSWYQQTPGQGLQFLFEYFSETQRNKGNFPGRFSGRQFSNSRSEMNVSTLELGDSALYLCASSFGQTEAFFGQGTRLTVV.

The gene calls are TRBV6-1 and TRBJ1-2; D may be TRBD1 (5 bases). Germline V gives CDR1 MNHNS, CDR2 SASEGT. This CDR3 contains 14 residues. Between the trimmed V and J ends, which lost 4 bases and 13 bases, there was a span of 22 bases. CDR3 sequence reads: CASSVGKAGLLGTF. The CDR3 DNA reads as TGTGCCAGCAGTGTCGGAAAGGCAGGGCTGCTGGGCACCTTC.

This chain joins TRBV10-3 and TRBJ2-7; 9 bases fit TRBD1. The germline CDR1 and CDR2 sequences are ENHRY and SYGVKD. This CDR3 has 13 amino acids. With 4 bases clipped from V and 5 bases from J, the junction kept 3 bases outside the gene matches. The CDR3: CAISGTGGHEQYF. CDR3 sequence (DNA): TGTGCCATCAGTGGTACAGGGGGCCACGAGCAGTACTTC.

A few counts support this clone. The rearrangement uses TRBV11-3 and TRBJ2-7; 12 nucleotides match TRBD2. This CDR3 region has 15 residues. Germline values: CDR1 SGHNT, CDR2 YENEEA. The V and J ends lost 5 bases and 6 bases, in that order; junction bases with no gene match: 8. In DNA form, the CDR3 reads TGTGCCAGCAGCGTAACGACTAGCGGGAGTGGCGAGCAGTACTTC. As protein: CASSVTTSGSGEQYF.